This TCR beta chain was sequenced in a study of CD8 T cells in ankylosing spondylitis. Study-wide findings and caveats: Typical of ankylosing spondylitis blood, it appeared, was a TCR beta motif of 7 or 8 highly homologous variants. Significantly higher representation of disease-linked clones was reported for matched ankylosing spondylitis synovial fluid. Disease-linked clones had a CD8+ phenotype and relatively low frequency in peripheral blood.

The sample holds a few counts of this clonotype. Its antigen is not identified. A quantitative 5'-RACE method, one with molecular barcodes, was used to make TCR beta libraries. Using its own MiXCR run on the 5' RACE reads, TCRdb lists one record per CDR3 protein. The table shows 750,000 to 850,000 distinct CDR3 sequences, with over 9.5% occurring only once. Trimming took 3 bases from V and 9 from J; bases not matched to a gene: 5. Per the germline V gene, CDR1 is DFQATT and CDR2 is SNEGSKA (reference sequence). The CDR3 is 13 residues long. Source material: blood, either unsorted or a sorted T cell fraction (not recorded which). The rearrangement uses TRBV20-1 and TRBJ2-1; 10 bases match TRBD2. This sequence was found in a male donor with ankylosing spondylitis. CDR3 amino acids: CSARSGRVGEQFF. For the CDR3, the DNA is TGCAGTGCTAGGAGCGGGAGGGTGGGTGAGCAGTTCTTC.